Listed below are T cell receptor beta chains from one sample, sequenced in a study of Ad26.COV2.S vaccination and SARS-CoV-2 variants. Assay used: immunoSEQ multiplex PCR; TCRdb lists only in-frame clones, some missing. The profile shows roughly 300,000 clones, around nine tenths of them singletons. The input for sequencing was peripheral blood, taken in a trial of Ad26.COV2.S vaccine versus placebo. The receptors shown here come from a person between 18 and 65 years old who received the Ad26.COV2.S COVID-19 vaccine or a placebo. Each CDR3 is given with its conserved first and last residue. Fields, in order: D gene, V gene, J gene, clone size, CDR3 protein, CDR3 DNA. A D gene is named only where the DNA matches it firmly. The size field is filled for only some rows; it gives once, few, many or a size class.

d_gene: TRBD1; v_gene: TRBV18; j_gene: TRBJ2-7; abundance: -; CDR3aa: CASSPGQGRVEQYF; CDR3nt: TGTGCCAGCTCACCGGGACAGGGGAGGGTCGAGCAGTACTTC
d_gene: TRBD1; v_gene: TRBV11-2; j_gene: TRBJ2-7; abundance: -; CDR3aa: CASSLHSGTGVYEQYF; CDR3nt: TGTGCCAGCAGCTTACATTCCGGGACAGGTGTCTACGAGCAGTACTTC
d_gene: -; v_gene: TRBV2; j_gene: TRBJ2-1; abundance: -; CDR3aa: CASSDRPYYNEQFF; CDR3nt: TGTGCCAGCAGTGACAGGCCCTACTACAATGAGCAGTTCTTC
d_gene: -; v_gene: TRBV9; j_gene: TRBJ2-1; abundance: -; CDR3aa: CASSPGYLDFYNEQFF; CDR3nt: TGTGCCAGCAGCCCGGGATATCTGGATTTTTACAATGAGCAGTTCTTC
d_gene: TRBD1; v_gene: TRBV7-2; j_gene: TRBJ2-1; abundance: once; CDR3aa: CASSSRTGSNEQFF; CDR3nt: TGTGCCAGCAGCTCCCGGACAGGTTCGAATGAGCAGTTCTTC
d_gene: -; v_gene: TRBV12-3/TRBV12-4; j_gene: TRBJ2-1; abundance: -; CDR3aa: CASSPIDYNEQFF; CDR3nt: TGTGCCAGCAGCCCCATCGACTACAATGAGCAGTTCTTC
d_gene: TRBD1; v_gene: TRBV28; j_gene: TRBJ1-2; abundance: -; CDR3aa: CASSPGTGGDYGYTF; CDR3nt: TGTGCCAGCAGCCCCGGGACAGGGGGGGACTATGGCTACACCTTC
d_gene: -; v_gene: TRBV6-5; j_gene: TRBJ2-7; abundance: -; CDR3aa: CASSYDGTSYEQYF; CDR3nt: TGTGCCAGCAGTTACGATGGGACCTCCTACGAGCAGTACTTC
d_gene: -; v_gene: TRBV5-1; j_gene: TRBJ1-1; abundance: -; CDR3aa: CASSLETWNTEAFF; CDR3nt: TGCGCCAGCAGCTTGGAAACATGGAACACTGAAGCTTTCTTT
d_gene: -; v_gene: TRBV19; j_gene: TRBJ1-3; abundance: -; CDR3aa: CASRKAASSGNTIYF; CDR3nt: TGTGCCAGTAGGAAAGCGGCTAGCTCTGGAAACACCATATATTTT
d_gene: TRBD2; v_gene: TRBV7-9; j_gene: TRBJ2-5; abundance: -; CDR3aa: CASGFQGLAEETQYF; CDR3nt: TGTGCCAGCGGATTCCAGGGACTAGCGGAAGAGACCCAGTACTTC
d_gene: TRBD1; v_gene: TRBV18; j_gene: TRBJ1-4; abundance: -; CDR3aa: CASSPPAGGGIEKLFF; CDR3nt: TGTGCCAGCTCACCACCGGCAGGGGGGGGAATCGAAAAACTGTTTTTT
d_gene: TRBD2; v_gene: TRBV7-3; j_gene: TRBJ2-1; abundance: -; CDR3aa: CASSFPEGTSVQSSYNEQFF; CDR3nt: TGTGCCAGCAGCTTCCCGGAGGGGACTAGCGTACAAAGCTCCTACAATGAGCAGTTCTTC
d_gene: TRBD2; v_gene: TRBV9; j_gene: TRBJ2-1; abundance: -; CDR3aa: CASSPSGRAMNEQFF; CDR3nt: TGTGCCAGCAGCCCTAGCGGGAGGGCCATGAATGAGCAGTTCTTC
d_gene: -; v_gene: TRBV12-3/TRBV12-4; j_gene: TRBJ2-1; abundance: many; CDR3aa: CASSLRVGTEQFF; CDR3nt: TGTGCCAGCAGTTTACGCGTCGGGACTGAGCAGTTCTTC
d_gene: -; v_gene: TRBV4-2; j_gene: TRBJ1-6; abundance: -; CDR3aa: CASSQIDIYNSPLHF; CDR3nt: TGTGCCAGCAGCCAAATCGACATTTATAATTCACCCCTCCACTTT
d_gene: TRBD1; v_gene: TRBV5-6; j_gene: TRBJ1-2; abundance: -; CDR3aa: CASSLVGGKWGYTF; CDR3nt: TGTGCCAGCAGCTTGGTAGGGGGCAAGTGGGGCTACACCTTC
d_gene: -; v_gene: TRBV3-1/TRBV3-2; j_gene: TRBJ2-3; abundance: -; CDR3aa: CASSQEGTDTQYF; CDR3nt: TGTGCCAGCAGCCAAGAGGGGACAGATACGCAGTATTTT
d_gene: -; v_gene: TRBV2; j_gene: TRBJ2-3; abundance: few; CDR3aa: CASKSGPSTDTQYF; CDR3nt: TGTGCCAGCAAGTCGGGGCCCTCCACAGATACGCAGTATTTT
d_gene: TRBD1; v_gene: TRBV4-3; j_gene: TRBJ1-1; abundance: -; CDR3aa: CASSLGTGDLNTEAFF; CDR3nt: TGCGCCAGCAGCCTCGGGACAGGGGACCTGAACACTGAAGCTTTCTTT